Below, 10 T cell receptor beta chains from the same sample are listed, as sequenced in a study of blood T cell repertoires in COVID-19. Assay: immunoSEQ multiplex PCR; the TCRdb copy retains only in-frame clones and omits some. The sample has a few hundred thousand clones, 70% to 90% seen once. Sequenced input: peripheral blood. The origin of the receptors is a woman in her sixties or seventies with active or convalescent COVID-19.

J is TRBJ1-2 and V is TRBV7-2; D remains unclear. The CDR3 runs 14 residues. Germline V gene lookup returns CDR1 SGHTA and CDR2 FQGNSA. The ends were cut back, 1 base at V and 3 bases at J, with 9 bases in the middle. In nucleotides, the CDR3 is TGTGCCAGCAGCTTAGATTCCGGGTACTATGGCTACACCTTC. It codes for CASSLDSGYYGYTF.

DNA of the CDR3: TGTGCCAGCAGTTCCCCCCCTATAGATGAGCAGTTCTTC. It translates to CASSSPPIDEQFF. The chain uses TRBV25-1 and TRBJ2-1; D not resolved. The ends were cut back, 5 bases at V and 8 bases at J, with 13 bases in the middle. This CDR3 is built from 13 residues. Germline values: CDR1 MGHDK, CDR2 SYGVNS.

The J gene is TRBJ1-1, the V gene TRBV24-1; no clear D. Looked up from germline, CDR1 is KGHDR and CDR2 is SFDVKD. V lost 0 bases and J lost 10, with 5 bases in between. The CDR3 runs to 11 residues. This CDR3 reads CATSDLRGAFF. In DNA, the CDR3 is TGTGCCACCAGTGATTTGCGGGGAGCTTTCTTT.

The J gene is TRBJ2-4, the V gene TRBV5-6; possibly TRBD1 for D (5 bases). Germline V gene sequence: CDR1 SGHDT, CDR2 YYEEEE. The CDR3 runs to 13 residues. V lost 5 bases to trimming and J lost 3 bases, with 9 bases between them. Here the CDR3 reads CASSFDSKNIQYF. The CDR3 nucleotides read TGTGCCAGCAGTTTCGACAGCAAAAACATTCAGTACTTC.

The chain joins TRBV12-3 or TRBV12-4 to TRBJ1-4; 10 nucleotides align to TRBD1. V lost 6 bases, J lost 5 bases, and 0 bases stayed unmatched. The CDR3 length is 13 residues. DNA for the CDR3: TGTGCCAGCAGGGGACAGGGGAATGAAAAACTGTTTTTT. It specifies CASRGQGNEKLFF.

The V call is TRBV11-2, the J call TRBJ2-7; tentatively, D is TRBD2 (5 bases). CDR3 size: 12 residues. V was shortened by 1 base and J by 10 bases, with 11 bases between the two germline ends. The germline V gene has CDR1 SGHAT and CDR2 FQNNGV. The CDR3 nucleotides read TGTGCCAGCAGCTTAGGTCTGGGGAGCCAGTACTTC. This sequence encodes CASSLGLGSQYF.

The CDR3 sequence is CASSEEFLPTYEQYF. The CDR3 DNA follows: TGTGCCAGCAGTGAAGAATTCCTACCAACCTACGAGCAGTACTTC. The genes are TRBV6-1 and TRBJ2-7; D is unclear. Trimming removed 1 base at V and 2 bases at J, with 12 bases between. Per germline, CDR1 MNHNS and CDR2 SASEGT. The CDR3 is made up of 15 amino acids.

This chain joins TRBV7-9 and TRBJ2-2, with D perhaps TRBD2 (5 bases). CDR3 length equals 14 residues. Trimming removed 6 bases at V and 1 base at J, with 9 bases between. Germline CDR1 is SEHNR and CDR2 is FQNEAQ (reference sequence). The CDR3 region is CASSPSLNTGELFF. The CDR3 DNA follows: TGTGCCAGCAGTCCTAGCCTGAACACCGGGGAGCTGTTTTTT.

This chain uses TRBV11-2 with TRBJ1-1; a possible D gene is TRBD1 (5 bases). The germline gives CDR1 SGHAT, CDR2 FQNNGV. This CDR3 comprises 13 residues. Deletions cut 4 bases from V and 4 bases from J, with 10 bases between. The CDR3 sequence: CASSSPDSTEAFF. CDR3 DNA sequence: TGTGCCAGCAGCTCACCCGACAGCACTGAAGCTTTCTTT.

The chain recombines TRBV2 with TRBJ2-3, with 7 nucleotides matching TRBD1. The CDR3 totals 15 residues. Germline V gene sequence: CDR1 SNHLY, CDR2 FYNNEI. V lost 3 bases, J lost 2 bases, and 5 bases stayed unmatched. In DNA form, the CDR3 reads TGTGCCAGCAGTGAGGGACAGATACCCACAGATACGCAGTATTTT. Translating it yields CASSEGQIPTDTQYF.